One and the same sample provided the 9 T cell receptor beta chains below, sequenced in a study of Graves' ophthalmopathy and Graves' hyperthyroidism. Amplifying from RNA transcripts, the study obtained TCR beta CDR3 regions. An initial RT-PCR round employing HTBI primers preceded a second-round multiplex PCR. In TCRdb, the multiplex PCR reads were re-called with MiXCR into one record per CDR3 protein. The sample consists of approximately 700,000 distinct CDR3 sequences, around 40% of them appearing once. Material for sequencing was peripheral blood. The receptors here all came from an adult man with Graves' ophthalmopathy.

This clonotype showed up many times. This chain links TRBV7-9 with TRBJ1-6; 7 bases are a match to TRBD1. The CDR3 contains 14 residues. Trimming removed 5 bases from V and 9 bases from J; junction bases left unmatched: 7. CDR1 and CDR2 from the germline V gene are SEHNR and FQNEAQ (reference sequence). As DNA, the CDR3 is TGTGCCAGCAGCCTCGACAGGGTGGCTTCACCCCTCCACTTT. It codes for CASSLDRVASPLHF.

This clonotype has more than one count but fewer than ten. This chain uses TRBV7-9 with TRBJ1-2; possibly TRBD1 for D (6 bases). V lost 1 base and J lost 5, with 11 bases in between. The CDR3 length is 14 residues. The germline gives CDR1 SEHNR, CDR2 FQNEAQ (reference sequence). The CDR3 sequence: CASSLVQGLYGYTF. The CDR3, as DNA: TGTGCCAGCAGCTTAGTACAGGGTCTTTATGGCTACACCTTC.

This clonotype turned up a few times. The chain couples TRBV5-4 to TRBJ1-1; a possible D gene is TRBD1 (6 bases). This CDR3 region has 12 residues. The germline V gene has CDR1 SGHNT and CDR2 YYREEE (reference sequence). Between the trimmed V and J ends, which lost 3 bases and 7 bases, there was a span of 10 bases. CDR3 protein: CASSSDSDEAFF. CDR3 sequence (DNA): TGTGCCAGCAGCTCGGACAGCGATGAAGCTTTCTTT.

With regard to this clonotype: Given a much more abundant clone one base away, this may be a read error. This chain connects TRBV10-3 to TRBJ2-7; TRBD1 matches at 11 bases. The CDR3 totals 14 residues. Per the germline V gene, CDR1 is ENHRY and CDR2 is SYGVKD. CDR3 sequence: CAVSSGTGGYEQYF. The CDR3 DNA sequence: TGTGCCGTCAGTTCCGGGACAGGGGGCTACGAGCAGTACTTC.

CDR3 in DNA: TGTGCCAGCAGTTCCCAGTACCCTACCTACGAGCAGTACTTC. Protein: CASSSQYPTYEQYF. This chain connects TRBV7-3 to TRBJ2-7; D gene uncertain. V lost 6 bases, J lost 2 bases, and 14 bases lay in between. The CDR3 has 14 residues. From germline, CDR1 is SGHTA and CDR2 FQGTGA.

The chain is built from TRBV10-2 and TRBJ1-6; TRBD1 is a possible D gene (5 bases). Germline V lookup: CDR1 WSHSY, CDR2 SAAADI. The CDR3 length is 15 residues. Trimming removed 7 bases at V and 2 bases at J, with 12 bases between. The DNA for the CDR3 is TGCGCCAGCACACTTCCGGGGGCCTATAATTCACCCCTCCACTTT. Its protein product is CASTLPGAYNSPLHF.

This clonotype was recorded at least ten times. This sequence joins TRBV7-2 and TRBJ2-7; TRBD2 might be the D (6 bases). The germline gives CDR1 SGHTA, CDR2 FQGNSA. The CDR3 contains 15 residues. V lost 5 bases and J lost 2, with 16 bases in between. The CDR3, as DNA: TGTGCCAGCAGCCAGAGACTAGAGGGGACCTACGAGCAGTACTTC. Protein product: CASSQRLEGTYEQYF.

This sequence joins TRBV25-1 and TRBJ2-2, with D perhaps TRBD1 (6 bases). Looked up from germline, CDR1 is MGHDK and CDR2 is SYGVNS. The CDR3 consists of 14 residues. V gave up 6 bases and J gave up 3 bases, with 11 bases separating them. The CDR3 region has the DNA TGTGCCAGCAGAAGGGACACCGACACCGGGGAGCTGTTTTTT. It specifies CASRRDTDTGELFF.

On this clonotype itself: The junction differs from germline at one of its ends, possibly a read error. CDR3 sequence reads: CASSEISRVGEKLFF. In DNA form, the CDR3 reads TGTGCCAGCAGTGAAATTTCCAGGGTGGGCGAAAAACTGTTTTTT. This chain uses TRBV10-3 with TRBJ1-4; a possible D gene is TRBD1 (5 bases). This CDR3 is 15 amino acids long. Per the germline V gene, CDR1 is ENHRY and CDR2 is SYGVKD.